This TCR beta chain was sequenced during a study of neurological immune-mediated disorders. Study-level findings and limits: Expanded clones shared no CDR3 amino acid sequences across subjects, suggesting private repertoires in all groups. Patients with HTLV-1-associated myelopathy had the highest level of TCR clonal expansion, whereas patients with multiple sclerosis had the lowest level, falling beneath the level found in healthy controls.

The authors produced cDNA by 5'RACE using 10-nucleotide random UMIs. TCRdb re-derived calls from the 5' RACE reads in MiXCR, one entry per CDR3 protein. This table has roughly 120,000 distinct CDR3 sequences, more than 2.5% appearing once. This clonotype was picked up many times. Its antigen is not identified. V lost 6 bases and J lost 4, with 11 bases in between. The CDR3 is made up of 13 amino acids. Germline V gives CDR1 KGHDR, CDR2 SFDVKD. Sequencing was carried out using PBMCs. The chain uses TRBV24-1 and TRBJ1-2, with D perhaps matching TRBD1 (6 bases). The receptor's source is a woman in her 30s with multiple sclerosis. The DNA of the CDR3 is TGTGCCACCAGTACGGACAGCTTCTATGGCTACACCTTC. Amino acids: CATSTDSFYGYTF.